The 5 T cell receptor beta chains below were found in one sample sequenced in a study of beta chain features in type 1 diabetes. General study results and limits: The study found moderately but significantly shorter TCRB CDR3s in all four CD4+ subsets of Type 1 diabetes patients.

The entirety of the isolated RNA underwent reverse transcription, so expressed TCRB transcripts were sequenced. TCRdb keeps only in-frame clones here, not all; method: immunoSEQ multiplex PCR. The sample carries hundreds of thousands of clones, roughly 8.8% recorded once. No antigen is known for these receptors. The sequencing sample was made of central memory CD4+ T cells from blood. The receptors stem from a man aged 25 to 40 with type 1 diabetes.

This clone has ten or more counts. The CDR3 loop is CASSRDVTDTQYF. The CDR3 bases are TGTGCCAGCAGCCGGGACGTCACAGATACGCAGTATTTT. The chain employs TRBV28 and TRBJ2-3, with D tentatively TRBD1 or TRBD2 (5 bases each). Trimming stripped 6 bases from V and 2 bases from J, with 9 bases between. This CDR3 is 13 amino acids long. CDR1 is MDHEN, CDR2 SYDVKM, per germline.

The rearrangement joins TRBV6-5 to TRBJ1-1; 9 bases map to TRBD1. V lost 2 bases to trimming and J lost 1 base; unmatched junction nucleotides: 2. The CDR3 is 15 residues long. From germline, CDR1 is MNHEY and CDR2 SVGAGI. CDR3 region: CASSYDRGSNTEAFF. The CDR3 nucleotides read TGTGCCAGCAGTTACGACAGGGGGTCGAACACTGAAGCTTTCTTT.

The chain is built from TRBV6-5 and TRBJ2-1, with 13 bases fitting TRBD2. Germline V gene sequence: CDR1 MNHEY, CDR2 SVGAGI. Trimming took 6 bases from V and 9 from J; bases not matched to a gene: 8. The CDR3 is made up of 15 amino acids. The CDR3 DNA reads TGTGCCAGCAGCCTTACCTGGACTAGCGGGGGTGAGCAGTTCTTC. Translated, it gives CASSLTWTSGGEQFF.

This CDR3 is CASSPGTSNQPQHF. Here the CDR3 DNA reads TGTGCCAGCAGCCCCGGGACATCTAATCAGCCCCAGCATTTT. V gene TRBV11-2 combines with J gene TRBJ1-5; possibly TRBD1 for D (6 bases). V was pared by 5 bases and J by 4 bases, with 12 bases between. CDR1 is SGHAT, CDR2 FQNNGV, per germline. The CDR3 is made up of 14 amino acids.

This clone was found a few times. The chain uses TRBV7-9 and TRBJ2-2, with D possibly being TRBD1 or TRBD2 (6 bases each). Germline CDR1 reads SEHNR; CDR2 reads FQNEAQ (reference sequence). The CDR3 length is 16 residues. Trimming cost V 3 bases and J 8 bases, with 19 bases left between them. The CDR3 DNA follows: TGTGCCAGCAGCTTCGCGTCGGGGGCCGGAGGAGGGGAGCTGTTTTTT. It specifies CASSFASGAGGGELFF. Full variable domain (outside the CDR3, taken from reference TRBV7-9 and TRBJ2-2): DTGVSQNPRHKITKRGQNVTFRCDPISEHNRLYWYRQTLGQGPEFLTYFQNEAQLEKSRLLSDRFSAERPKGSFSTLEIQRTEQGDSAMYLCASSFASGAGGGELFFGEGSRLTVL.